Each of the 22 T cell receptor beta chains below was sequenced from the same sample in a study of metastatic and nonmetastatic thyroid tumors. Via MiXCR, TCRdb re-called the PCR reads. The sample has about 40,000 clones, about 14% seen once; the top ten hold more than 8%. Until they underwent thyroid surgery, no patient had received any treatment. The sample consisted of blood. These receptor sequences come from a female donor with papillary thyroid cancer or a benign thyroid nodule (not recorded which). Some clones in this sample may be carry-over from other donors' samples.

Details on this clone: The CDR3 does not end in the conserved phenylalanine or tryptophan, so this is likely a read error. The rearrangement joins TRBV11-1 to TRBJ2-2, with D hard to call. Germline-derived CDR1 and CDR2 are SGHAT and FQDESV (reference sequence). This CDR3 has 16 amino acids. V lost 5 bases to trimming and J lost 2 bases, with 15 bases between them. CDR3 amino acids: CASSPWRGRNTGELFL. CDR3 DNA: TGTGCCAGCAGCCCCTGGCGTGGACGCAACACCGGGGAGCTGTTTCTT.

This clone was seen at least ten times. The identical CDR3 is also encoded by other nucleotide sequences in the sample. The V gene is TRBV29-1, the J gene TRBJ2-7, with 10 bases identical to TRBD1. This CDR3 has 15 amino acids. Germline lookup yields CDR1 SQVTM and CDR2 ANQGSEA. V lost 3 bases to trimming and J lost 2 bases; unmatched junction nucleotides: 7. The CDR3: CSVDAGTGVPYEQYF. As DNA, the CDR3 is TGCAGCGTTGACGCCGGGACAGGGGTACCCTACGAGCAGTACTTC.

This clone was detected many times. The rearrangement uses TRBV2 and TRBJ1-5; 7 bases agree with TRBD1. This CDR3 region has 14 residues. Germline V CDR1 and CDR2: SNHLY, FYNNEI. Trimming took 3 bases from V and 6 from J; bases not matched to a gene: 5. CDR3 in amino acids: CASSERGGVQPQHF. The DNA of the CDR3 is TGTGCCAGCAGTGAGAGAGGGGGCGTTCAGCCCCAGCATTTT.

This chain uses TRBV20-1 with TRBJ2-1; 8 nucleotides line up with TRBD2. This CDR3 spans 17 amino acids. The V gene end was trimmed by 4 bases and the J gene end by 7 bases; junction bases not matched to a gene: 18. Germline loops: CDR1 DFQATT, CDR2 SNEGSKA (reference sequence). The CDR3 is CSANSPGGSAQGNEQFF. The CDR3 DNA is TGCAGTGCTAACAGTCCGGGGGGGAGCGCCCAAGGGAATGAGCAGTTCTTC.

The rearrangement joins TRBV10-3 to TRBJ1-1; D call uncertain. CDR1 and CDR2 from the germline V gene are ENHRY and SYGVKD. The V gene lost 0 bases and the J gene lost 5 bases, with 4 bases spanning the gap. The CDR3 runs 12 residues. This chain's CDR3 is CAISESETEAFF. CDR3 nucleotides: TGTGCCATCAGTGAGTCCGAGACTGAAGCTTTCTTT.

This clone was recorded at least ten times. This chain links TRBV24-1 with TRBJ2-2, with a weak D call TRBD2 (6 bases). V shed 7 bases and J shed 7 bases, with 18 bases lying between them. CDR3 length: 15 amino acids. Per germline, CDR1 KGHDR and CDR2 SFDVKD. CDR3 protein: CATSLAAPLGGELFF. The CDR3 DNA is TGTGCCACCAGCTTAGCGGCCCCACTGGGCGGGGAGCTGTTTTTT.

There are many counts of this clone. An end of the junction does not agree with germline; a read error may underlie this. V gene TRBV24-1 combines with J gene TRBJ2-7; 10 bases map to TRBD2. The CDR3 loop spans 13 amino acids. Germline V gives CDR1 KGHDR, CDR2 SFDVKD. CDR3 in DNA: TGTGCCACAAGTAGCGGGAGGTCGTACGGGCAGTACTTC. Residues: CATSSGRSYGQYF.

This clone was counted many times. The chain is built from TRBV5-1 and TRBJ1-1; D gene ambiguous. The CDR3 length is 15 residues. Germline loops: CDR1 SGHRS, CDR2 YFSETQ. The germline V and J ends were trimmed by 1 base and 1 base, with 11 bases remaining between them. Here the CDR3 DNA reads TGCGCCAGCAGCTTGAGGTCCACTGGGAACACTGAAGCTTTCTTT. It is translated as CASSLRSTGNTEAFF. Full variable domain (rest looked up from reference TRBV5-1 and TRBJ1-1): KAGVTQTPRYLIKTRGQQVTLSCSPISGHRSVSWYQQTPGQGLQFLFEYFSETQRNKGNFPGRFSGRQFSNSRSEMNVSTLELGDSALYLCASSLRSTGNTEAFFGQGTRLTVV.

This chain uses TRBV6-2 or TRBV6-3 with TRBJ1-6, with unresolved D. This CDR3 has 18 amino acids. Germline V gene lookup returns CDR1 MNHEY and CDR2 SVGEGT. V gave up 0 bases and J gave up 4 bases, with 16 bases separating them. The DNA for the CDR3 is TGTGCCAGCAGTTACTCGAGGCGTATCGTCGAATATAATTCACCCCTCCACTTT. Protein sequence: CASSYSRRIVEYNSPLHF.

This clone was recorded many times. J is TRBJ2-2 and V is TRBV12-3 or TRBV12-4; D unresolved. V lost 2 bases to trimming and J lost 1 base, with 5 bases between them. This CDR3 contains 14 residues. Here the CDR3 reads CASSLYGNTGELFF. CDR3 nucleotide sequence: TGTGCCAGCAGTTTATACGGGAACACCGGGGAGCTGTTTTTT.

This clone showed up many times. This chain uses TRBV19 with TRBJ1-5; weak D call: TRBD1 (5 bases). Germline V gives CDR1 LNHDA, CDR2 SQIVND (reference sequence). CDR3 length equals 13 residues. V was trimmed by 3 bases and J by 6 bases, leaving 9 bases between them. In DNA form, the CDR3 reads TGTGCCAGTAGTATCTGGGGCGGTCAGCCCCAGCATTTT. This encodes CASSIWGGQPQHF.

This rearrangement joins TRBV12-3 or TRBV12-4 to TRBJ2-7; TRBD2 agrees at 7 bases. The J segment lost 2 bases and the V segment lost 7 bases, leaving 8 bases of the junction unmatched. This CDR3 has 14 amino acids. The CDR3 loop is CASIYQRGAYEQYF. The CDR3 DNA follows: TGTGCCAGCATTTACCAGCGGGGAGCCTACGAGCAGTACTTC.

This clone was observed at least ten times. The CDR3 coding sequence is TGCGCCAGCAGCTTGACGGGAGGTTTTAATCAGCCCCAGCATTTT. Translated, it gives CASSLTGGFNQPQHF. The chain joins TRBV5-1 to TRBJ1-5, with D hard to call. Trimming stripped 1 base from V and 4 bases from J, with 12 bases between. CDR1 SGHRS and CDR2 YFSETQ come from the germline V gene. The CDR3 contains 15 residues.

This clone was detected many times. The chain carries TRBV24-1 and TRBJ2-3; perhaps TRBD2 as D (5 bases). Germline values: CDR1 KGHDR, CDR2 SFDVKD. V shed 0 bases and J shed 6 bases, with 9 bases lying between them. CDR3 length: 14 residues. CDR3 loop: CATSDLKSGDTQYF. The DNA for the CDR3 is TGTGCCACCAGTGATTTGAAATCGGGGGATACGCAGTATTTT.

Of note for this clone: This may be a read error: a much more frequent sequence differs by one nucleotide. The chain couples TRBV5-5 to TRBJ2-5; weak D call: TRBD2 (6 bases). The V gene lost 6 bases and the J gene lost 2 bases, with 14 bases spanning the gap. CDR1 is SGHKS and CDR2 is YYEKEE in the germline V gene (reference sequence). The CDR3 contains 14 residues. The CDR3 loop reads CASISPGRQETQYF. The CDR3 DNA reads TGTGCCAGCATCTCTCCGGGGAGGCAAGAGACCCAGTACTTC. The full variable domain, its missing parts supplied by reference TRBV5-5 and TRBJ2-5, is DAGVTQSPTHLIKTRGQQVTLRCSPISGHKSVSWYQQVLGQGPQFIFQYYEKEERGRGNFPDRFSARQFPNYSSELNVNALLLGDSALYLCASISPGRQETQYFGPGTRLLVL.

This clone was counted ten times or more. The rearrangement uses TRBV4-2 and TRBJ2-1; 10 bases are a match to TRBD2. The germline CDR1 and CDR2 sequences are LGHNA and YNFKEQ. There are 18 residues in the CDR3. V trimming: 3 bases; J trimming: 8 bases; junction bases outside the gene matches: 16. The CDR3 loop is CASSHDPVASGSLDEQFF. The CDR3 coding sequence is TGTGCCAGCAGCCACGACCCGGTGGCTAGCGGGAGTTTAGATGAGCAGTTCTTC.

The V and J genes are TRBV12-3 or TRBV12-4 and TRBJ1-1, with a weak D call TRBD1 (5 bases). V was trimmed by 10 bases and J by 1 base, leaving 22 bases between them. This CDR3 region has 16 residues. The CDR3 sequence: CATSRSSGTSNTEAFF. The CDR3 DNA sequence: TGTGCCACCAGCCGTTCTTCCGGGACGTCGAACACTGAAGCTTTCTTT.

This clone turned up a few times. One junction end disagrees with the germline gene, perhaps due to a read error. The chain joins TRBV6-5 to TRBJ2-5; D possibly matches TRBD1 or TRBD2 (6 bases each). Germline V gives CDR1 MNHEY, CDR2 SVGAGI. The CDR3 loop spans 17 amino acids. CDR3 in DNA: TGTGCCAGCAGTTACTCGTTCTATCCGGGGGCAGTCGGGACCCAGTACTTT. Translating gives CASSYSFYPGAVGTQYF.

This clone was seen ten or more times. The genes are TRBV29-1 and TRBJ2-7; 7 nucleotides agree with TRBD2. Germline CDR1 reads SQVTM; CDR2 reads ANQGSEA. The CDR3 covers 12 residues. V lost 0 bases, J lost 9 bases, and 5 bases stayed unmatched. This chain's CDR3 is CSVEDRGVMQYF. CDR3 coding DNA: TGCAGCGTTGAAGATCGGGGGGTGATGCAGTACTTC.

This clone has ten or more counts. This chain uses TRBV7-3 with TRBJ2-1; 10 bases match TRBD2. Germline CDR1 SGHTA, CDR2 FQGTGA. Trimming took 1 base from V and 5 from J; bases not matched to a gene: 14. The CDR3 runs to 19 residues. CDR3 in DNA: TGTGCCAGCAGCTTAATATGGCTAGCGGGAGAAGATGATCACAATGAGCAGTTCTTC. Protein sequence: CASSLIWLAGEDDHNEQFF.

By sample share, this clone is medium-sized. The chain is built from TRBV6-1 and TRBJ1-2, with D possibly TRBD1 on 5 matching bases. The length of the CDR3 is 12 residues. The V gene lost 4 bases and the J gene lost 6 bases, with 9 bases spanning the gap. Germline CDR1 MNHNS, CDR2 SASEGT. This CDR3 reads CASSGGGDGYTF. As DNA, the CDR3 is TGTGCCAGCAGTGGCGGGGGTGATGGCTACACCTTC.

The chain has TRBV4-2 and TRBJ2-1; the match to TRBD1 covers 8 bases. The CDR3 runs to 16 residues. V was clipped by 4 bases and J by 3 bases; unmatched bases: 8. Germline V gene sequence: CDR1 LGHNA, CDR2 YNFKEQ. In DNA, the CDR3 is TGTGCCAGCAGCCTAGACAGGGGCGAAATCTACAATGAGCAGTTCTTC. It yields the protein CASSLDRGEIYNEQFF.